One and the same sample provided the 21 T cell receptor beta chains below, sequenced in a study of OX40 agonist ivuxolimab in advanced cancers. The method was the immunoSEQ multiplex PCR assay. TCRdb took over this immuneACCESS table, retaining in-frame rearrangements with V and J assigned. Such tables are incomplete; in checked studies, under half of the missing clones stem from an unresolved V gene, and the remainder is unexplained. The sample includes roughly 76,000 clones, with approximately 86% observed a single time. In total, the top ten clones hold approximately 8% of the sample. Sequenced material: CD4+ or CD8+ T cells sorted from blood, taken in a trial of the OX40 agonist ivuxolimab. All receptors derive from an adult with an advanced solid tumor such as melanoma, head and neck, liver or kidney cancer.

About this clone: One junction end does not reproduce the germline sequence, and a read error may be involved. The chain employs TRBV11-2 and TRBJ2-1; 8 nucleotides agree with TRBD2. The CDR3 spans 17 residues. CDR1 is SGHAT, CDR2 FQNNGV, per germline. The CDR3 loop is CASGLVGGAGVNNEQFF. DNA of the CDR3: TGTGCCAGCGGCTTAGTAGGTGGAGCGGGAGTGAACAATGAGCAGTTCTTC.

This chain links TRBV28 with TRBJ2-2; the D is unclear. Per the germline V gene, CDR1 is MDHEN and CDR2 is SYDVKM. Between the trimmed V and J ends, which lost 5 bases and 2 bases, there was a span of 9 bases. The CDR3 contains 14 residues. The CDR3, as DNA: TGTGCCAGCAGTGGGTTCCCAAACACCGGGGAGCTGTTTTTT. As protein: CASSGFPNTGELFF.

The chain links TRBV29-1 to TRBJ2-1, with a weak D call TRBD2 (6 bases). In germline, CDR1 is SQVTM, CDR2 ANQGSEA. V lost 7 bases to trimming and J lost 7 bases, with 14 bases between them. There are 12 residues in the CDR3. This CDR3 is CSDSGYGNEQFF. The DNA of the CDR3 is TGCAGCGACAGCGGGTATGGAAATGAGCAGTTCTTC.

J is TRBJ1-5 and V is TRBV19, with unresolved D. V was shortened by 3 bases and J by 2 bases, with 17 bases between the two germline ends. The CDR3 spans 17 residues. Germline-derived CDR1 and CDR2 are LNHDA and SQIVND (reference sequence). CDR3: CASSMRHRGNGNQPQHF. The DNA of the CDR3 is TGTGCCAGTAGTATGAGACATAGAGGGAATGGCAATCAGCCCCAGCATTTT.

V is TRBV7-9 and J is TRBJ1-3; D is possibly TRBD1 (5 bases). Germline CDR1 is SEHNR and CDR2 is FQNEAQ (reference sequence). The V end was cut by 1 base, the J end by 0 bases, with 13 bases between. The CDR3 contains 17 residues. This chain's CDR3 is CASSLGGRASSGNTIYF. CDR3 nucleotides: TGTGCCAGCAGCTTAGGTGGCAGGGCCTCCTCTGGAAACACCATATATTTT.

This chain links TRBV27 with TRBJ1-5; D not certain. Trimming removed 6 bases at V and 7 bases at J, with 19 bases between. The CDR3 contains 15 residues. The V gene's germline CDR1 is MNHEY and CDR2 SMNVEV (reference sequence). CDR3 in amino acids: CASSLSVSYAQPQHF. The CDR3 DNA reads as TGTGCCAGCAGCCTGTCTGTCTCTTATGCCCAGCCCCAGCATTTT.

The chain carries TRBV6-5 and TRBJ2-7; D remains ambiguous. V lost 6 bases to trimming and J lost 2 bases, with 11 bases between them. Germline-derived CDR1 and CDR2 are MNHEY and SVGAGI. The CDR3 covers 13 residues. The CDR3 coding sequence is TGTGCCAGCAGCCTGGTTGGGGCCTACGAGCAGTACTTC. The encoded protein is CASSLVGAYEQYF.

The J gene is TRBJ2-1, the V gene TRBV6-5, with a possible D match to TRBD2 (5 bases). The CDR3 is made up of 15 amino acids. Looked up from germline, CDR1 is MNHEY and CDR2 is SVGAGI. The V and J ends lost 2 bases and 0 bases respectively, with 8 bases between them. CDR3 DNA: TGTGCCAGCAGTTACGATACTAGCTCCTACAATGAGCAGTTCTTC. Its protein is CASSYDTSSYNEQFF.

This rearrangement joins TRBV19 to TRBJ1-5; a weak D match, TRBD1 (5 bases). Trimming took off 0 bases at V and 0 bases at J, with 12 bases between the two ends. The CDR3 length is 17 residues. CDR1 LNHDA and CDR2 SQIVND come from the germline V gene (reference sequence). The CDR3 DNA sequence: TGTGCCAGTAGTATAGAGGCAGGGATAACTAGCAATCAGCCCCAGCATTTT. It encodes CASSIEAGITSNQPQHF.

The DNA of the CDR3 is TGTGCCAGCAGCCGTGTCACGACTGGGGCCAACGTCCTGACTTTC. Encoded protein: CASSRVTTGANVLTF. The chain combines TRBV5-4 with TRBJ2-6; D is undetermined. V was pared by 4 bases and J by 2 bases, with 10 bases between. CDR1 is SGHNT, CDR2 YYREEE, per germline (reference sequence). This CDR3 is 15 amino acids long. Full variable domain (remainder filled in from reference TRBV5-4 and TRBJ2-6): ETGVTQSPTHLIKTRGQQVTLRCSSQSGHNTVSWYQQALGQGPQFIFQYYREEENGRGNFPPRFSGLQFPNYSSELNVNALELDDSALYLCASSRVTTGANVLTFGAGSRLTVL.

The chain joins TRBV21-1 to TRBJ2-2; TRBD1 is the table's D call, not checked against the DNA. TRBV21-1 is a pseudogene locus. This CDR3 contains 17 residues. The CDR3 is CVSSSLPARQDTGELFF. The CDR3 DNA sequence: TGTGTCAGCAGCAGCCTCCCCGCCAGACAGGACACCGGGGAGCTGTTTTTT.

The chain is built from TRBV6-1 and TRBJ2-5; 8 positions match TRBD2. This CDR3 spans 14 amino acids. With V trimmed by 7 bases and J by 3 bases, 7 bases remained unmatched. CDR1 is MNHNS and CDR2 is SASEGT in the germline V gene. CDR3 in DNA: TGTGCCAGCACCAAAACGGGAGGGAAAGAGACCCAGTACTTC. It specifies CASTKTGGKETQYF.

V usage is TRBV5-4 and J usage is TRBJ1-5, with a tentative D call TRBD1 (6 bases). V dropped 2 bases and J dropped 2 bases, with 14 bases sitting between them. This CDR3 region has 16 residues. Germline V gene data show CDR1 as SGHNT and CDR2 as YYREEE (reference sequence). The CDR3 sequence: CASSLLPGAGNQPQHF. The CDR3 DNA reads TGTGCCAGCAGCTTACTGCCAGGGGCAGGCAATCAGCCCCAGCATTTT.

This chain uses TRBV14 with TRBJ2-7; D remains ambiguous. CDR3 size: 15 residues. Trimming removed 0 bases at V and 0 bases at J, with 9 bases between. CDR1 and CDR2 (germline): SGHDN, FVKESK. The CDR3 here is CASSQDPESSYEQYF. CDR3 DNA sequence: TGTGCCAGCAGCCAAGACCCTGAATCCTCCTACGAGCAGTACTTC. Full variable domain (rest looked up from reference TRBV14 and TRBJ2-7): EAGVTQFPSHSVIEKGQTVTLRCDPISGHDNLYWYRRVMGKEIKFLLHFVKESKQDESGMPNNRFLAERTGGTYSTLKVQPAELEDSGVYFCASSQDPESSYEQYFGPGTRLTVT.

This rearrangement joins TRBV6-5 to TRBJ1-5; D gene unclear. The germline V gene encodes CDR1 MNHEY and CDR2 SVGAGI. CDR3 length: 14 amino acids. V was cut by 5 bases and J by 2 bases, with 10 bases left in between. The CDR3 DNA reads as TGTGCCAGCAGTAACATGGCTGGCAATCAGCCCCAGCATTTT. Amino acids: CASSNMAGNQPQHF.

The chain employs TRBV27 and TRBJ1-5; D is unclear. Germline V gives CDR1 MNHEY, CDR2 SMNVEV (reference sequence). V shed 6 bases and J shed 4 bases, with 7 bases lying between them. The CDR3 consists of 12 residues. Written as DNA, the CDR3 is TGTGCCAGCAGCGGCAGTAATCAGCCCCAGCATTTT. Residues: CASSGSNQPQHF.

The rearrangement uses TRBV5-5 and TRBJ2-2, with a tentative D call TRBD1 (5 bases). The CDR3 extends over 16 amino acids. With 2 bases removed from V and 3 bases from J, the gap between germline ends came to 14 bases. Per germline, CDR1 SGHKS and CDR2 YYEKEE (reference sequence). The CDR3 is CASSLSSRADTGELFF. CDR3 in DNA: TGTGCCAGCAGCTTATCAAGCAGGGCAGACACCGGGGAGCTGTTTTTT.

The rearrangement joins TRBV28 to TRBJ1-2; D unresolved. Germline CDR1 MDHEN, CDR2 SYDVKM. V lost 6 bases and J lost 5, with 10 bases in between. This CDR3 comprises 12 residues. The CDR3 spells CASSRPGYGYTF. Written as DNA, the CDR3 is TGTGCCAGCAGCCGGCCGGGTTATGGCTACACCTTC.

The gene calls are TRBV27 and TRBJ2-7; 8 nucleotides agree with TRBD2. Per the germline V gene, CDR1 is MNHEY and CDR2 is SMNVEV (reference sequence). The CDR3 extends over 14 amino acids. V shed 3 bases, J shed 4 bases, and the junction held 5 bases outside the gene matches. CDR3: CASSLTGGLYEQYF. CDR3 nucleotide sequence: TGTGCCAGCAGTTTGACGGGAGGGCTGTACGAGCAGTACTTC.

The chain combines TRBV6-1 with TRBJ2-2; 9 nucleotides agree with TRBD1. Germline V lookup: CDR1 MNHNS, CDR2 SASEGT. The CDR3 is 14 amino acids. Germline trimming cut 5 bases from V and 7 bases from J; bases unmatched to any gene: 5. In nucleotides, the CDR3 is TGTGCCAGCAGTCCCGGGACAGGGTTCGGGGAGCTGTTTTTT. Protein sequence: CASSPGTGFGELFF.

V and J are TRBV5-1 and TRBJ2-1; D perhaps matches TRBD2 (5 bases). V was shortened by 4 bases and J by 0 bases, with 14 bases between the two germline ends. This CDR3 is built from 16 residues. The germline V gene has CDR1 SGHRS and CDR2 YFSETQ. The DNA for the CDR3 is TGCGCCAGCAGCCGGAGACTACTGAGCTCCTACAATGAGCAGTTCTTC. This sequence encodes CASSRRLLSSYNEQFF.